The 5 T cell receptor beta chains listed next were all sequenced from one sample in a study of cytomegalovirus exposure and HLA in healthy donors. This PCR relied on a set of 60 Vbeta primers and 13 Jbeta primers. Data came from immunoSEQ multiplex PCR; TCRdb stores just in-frame clones and leaves some out. This repertoire shows 130,000 or so clones, roughly 71% found once; its top ten account for roughly 3%. What was sequenced was PBMCs. The receptors derive from a woman between 40 and 55 years old in good health and CMV-seropositive.

The rearrangement joins TRBV6-6 to TRBJ2-7; no clear D. The CDR3 spans 12 residues. V was shortened by 5 bases and J by 6 bases, with 11 bases between the two germline ends. The germline gives CDR1 MNHNY, CDR2 SVGAGI (reference sequence). Here the CDR3 DNA reads TGTGCCAGCAGTCAGACGGGTGTCGAGCAGTACTTC. Protein product: CASSQTGVEQYF.

The rearrangement uses TRBV9 and TRBJ1-1; D is possibly TRBD1 (6 bases). The V gene's germline CDR1 is SGDLS and CDR2 YYNGEE. V shed 0 bases and J shed 10 bases, with 10 bases lying between them. The CDR3 runs 12 residues. The DNA for the CDR3 is TGTGCCAGCAGCGTAGTAGGGGGAAGAGCTTTCTTT. Its protein product is CASSVVGGRAFF.

This clone appeared a single time. This chain links TRBV30 with TRBJ2-3; D remains ambiguous. The CDR3 runs 12 residues. V dropped 4 bases and J dropped 3 bases, with 8 bases sitting between them. Per germline, CDR1 GTSNPN and CDR2 SVGIG (reference sequence). Written as DNA, the CDR3 is TGTGCCTGGATGCAGATGACAGATACGCAGTATTTT. It codes for CAWMQMTDTQYF.

V and J are TRBV6-5 and TRBJ2-3; D gene ambiguous. The germline V and J ends were trimmed by 4 bases and 4 bases, with 6 bases remaining between them. Germline loops: CDR1 MNHEY, CDR2 SVGAGI. This CDR3 has 12 residues. The CDR3 is CASSSVADTQYF. The DNA for the CDR3 is TGTGCCAGCAGTTCGGTGGCAGATACGCAGTATTTT.

The rearrangement joins TRBV18 to TRBJ2-1; 12 bases are shared with TRBD2. The V gene's germline CDR1 is KGHSH and CDR2 LQKENI. This CDR3 is 15 amino acids long. Germline trimming cut 6 bases from V and 7 bases from J; bases unmatched to any gene: 7. CDR3 sequence: CASSRLAGDWNEQFF. The CDR3 coding sequence is TGTGCCAGCTCGCGACTAGCGGGAGATTGGAATGAGCAGTTCTTC.